This is a list of T cell receptor beta chains from one sample in a study of blood T cell repertoires in COVID-19. TCRdb's table, derived via immunoSEQ multiplex PCR, lists solely in-frame clones and lacks some. The data show over 200,000 clones, with around 84% seen just once and under 2.5% held by the top ten. Input material: peripheral blood. All receptors derive from a man aged 35 to 55 who had recovered from COVID-19. Each CDR3 is given with its conserved first and last residue. Fields, in order: J gene, clone size, D gene, V gene, CDR3 DNA, CDR3 protein. The D gene is left open where the match is weak. Rows give clone size only sometimes, using once, few, many, or a class for an expanded clone.

TRBJ2-5	once	TRBD1	TRBV5-1	TGCGCCAGCAGCCGGACAGGGAAGGGCCAAGAGACCCAGTACTTC	CASSRTGKGQETQYF
TRBJ1-2	.	TRBD1	TRBV19	TGTGCCAGTAGTACCAACAGGGGGCTGTATGGCTACACCTTC	CASSTNRGLYGYTF
TRBJ2-1	.	.	TRBV4-3	TGCGCCAGCAGCCAAGTAAGGGGCATCAGGCAGTTCTTC	CASSQVRGIRQFF
TRBJ1-1	.	TRBD1	TRBV7-7	TGTGCTAGCAGCAGCCGGGACAGGGGGATGAACACTGAAGCTTTCTTT	CASSSRDRGMNTEAFF
TRBJ2-5	.	TRBD1	TRBV29-1	TGCAGCGTTGAAACCCGGGACAGACAAGAGACCCAGTACTTC	CSVETRDRQETQYF
TRBJ2-5	.	.	TRBV12-5	TGTGCTAGTGGTTTGGTGGCTAGGCGGAGGGGAGAGACCCAGTACTTC	CASGLVARRRGETQYF
TRBJ2-7	few	TRBD1	TRBV2	TGTGCCAGCAGTGTCCCGGAATCGACAGGGAGCTCCTACGAGCAGTACTTC	CASSVPESTGSSYEQYF
TRBJ1-3	.	.	TRBV11-2	TGTGCCAGCAGCTTAGAGTCTGGGGGCTTAGCTGGAAACACCATATATTTT	CASSLESGGLAGNTIYF
TRBJ2-3	.	.	TRBV10-2	TGCGCCAGCAGTGAGCTCAGAGGGCGGGGCACAGATACGCAGTATTTT	CASSELRGRGTDTQYF
TRBJ2-2	.	TRBD2	TRBV20-1	TGCAGTGCTAGTAGTAGCGGGGGATTACCCGGGGAGCTGTTTTTT	CSASSSGGLPGELFF
TRBJ1-1	.	.	TRBV2	TGTGCCAGCAGTGTCTTCGGGAGAGACACTGAAGCTTTCTTT	CASSVFGRDTEAFF
TRBJ2-5	.	TRBD2	TRBV2	TGTGCCAGCAGCCGCCGGGGAGGGGAATCCGAGACCCAGTACTTC	CASSRRGGESETQYF
TRBJ2-7	.	TRBD1	TRBV6-6	TGTGCCAGCAGTCAGGACAGGCGCGCTTTAAATTCCTACGAGCAGTACTTC	CASSQDRRALNSYEQYF
TRBJ2-1	few	.	TRBV9	TGTGCCAGCACCTTAAGCGGGTCGGGTAACAATGAGCAGTTCTTC	CASTLSGSGNNEQFF
TRBJ2-6	.	.	TRBV4-3	TGCGCCAGCAGCCCCTACAAGGCGGGGTATGGGTCTGGGGCCAACGTCCTGACTTTC	CASSPYKAGYGSGANVLTF
TRBJ1-1	many	.	TRBV5-4	TGTGCCAGCAGCTTGGGTTCAAACACTGAAGCTTTCTTT	CASSLGSNTEAFF
TRBJ1-5	few	TRBD1	TRBV2	TGTGCCAGCAGTCCGATCGGACAGGGGGGACAGCCCCAGCATTTT	CASSPIGQGGQPQHF
TRBJ1-2	.	.	TRBV30	TGTGCCTGGAGTAGAACAGGGTCCTATGGCTACACCTTC	CAWSRTGSYGYTF
TRBJ1-1	.	.	TRBV5-1	TGCGCCAGCAGCCTGGACGGTCTGAACACTGAAGCTTTCTTT	CASSLDGLNTEAFF
TRBJ1-2	.	TRBD1	TRBV7-2	TGTGCCAGCAGCTTACGACAGGGTTCGCCCTATGGCTACACCTTC	CASSLRQGSPYGYTF
TRBJ2-2	.	.	TRBV12-5	TGTGCTAGTGCCCTGGGCGTCCACGGGGTCCTCGGGGAGCTGTTTTTT	CASALGVHGVLGELFF
TRBJ2-1	.	.	TRBV5-4	TGTGCCAGCAGCTTGGACAGTTACAATGAGCAGTTCTTC	CASSLDSYNEQFF
TRBJ2-5	.	TRBD1	TRBV3-1/TRBV3-2	TGTGCCAGCAGCCATACCGGGACAGAAGAGACCCAGTACTTC	CASSHTGTEETQYF
TRBJ2-5	.	.	TRBV10-3	TGTGCCATCAGTGACCAGGAGACCCAGTACTTC	CAISDQETQYF
TRBJ2-5	.	.	TRBV19	TGTGCCAGTAGTTCCTCAGAGACCCAGTACTTC	CASSSSETQYF
TRBJ2-1	.	TRBD1	TRBV7-9	TGTGCCAGCAGCTTAGGGACAGGGAACAATGAGCAGTTCTTC	CASSLGTGNNEQFF
TRBJ1-2	.	.	TRBV7-9	TGTGCCAGCAGCTTAGCCCGGTACAGCAACTATGGCTACACCTTC	CASSLARYSNYGYTF